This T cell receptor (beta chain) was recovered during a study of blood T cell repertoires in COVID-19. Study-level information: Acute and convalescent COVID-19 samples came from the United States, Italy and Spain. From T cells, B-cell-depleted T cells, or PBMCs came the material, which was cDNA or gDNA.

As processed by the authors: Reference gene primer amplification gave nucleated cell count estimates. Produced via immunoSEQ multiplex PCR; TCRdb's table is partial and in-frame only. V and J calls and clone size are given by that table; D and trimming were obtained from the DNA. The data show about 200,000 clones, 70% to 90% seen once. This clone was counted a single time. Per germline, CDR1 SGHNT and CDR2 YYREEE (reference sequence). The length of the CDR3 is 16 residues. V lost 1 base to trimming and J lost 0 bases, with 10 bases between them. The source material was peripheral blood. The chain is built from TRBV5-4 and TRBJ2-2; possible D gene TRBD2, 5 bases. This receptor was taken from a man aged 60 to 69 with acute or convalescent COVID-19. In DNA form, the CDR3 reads TGTGCCAGCAGCTTGCGGAGGAATGCGAACACCGGGGAGCTGTTTTTT. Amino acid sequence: CASSLRRNANTGELFF.